These T cell receptor beta chains were read from a single sample in a study of early T cells in non-severe SARS-CoV-2 infection. Each CDR3 protein is one row after TCRdb ran MiXCR on the 5' RACE reads. The table has approximately 30,000 distinct CDR3 sequences, about 4.2% seen once. The material sequenced was whole blood. The receptors derive from an adult who was a healthcare worker with PCR-confirmed SARS-CoV-2 infection or an uninfected control (not recorded which). Both conserved end residues are part of each CDR3. The order of the fields is CDR3 protein, CDR3 DNA, J gene, clone size, V gene, D gene. The D gene is left open where the match is weak. Size is stated for part of the rows, as once, few or many counts, or as a class when the clone is expanded.

CASTETRDEQFF	TGTGCCAGCACCGAGACCAGAGATGAGCAGTTCTTC	TRBJ2-1	many	TRBV16	NA
CASSQQWDLQETQYF	TGCGCCAGCAGCCAACAATGGGACTTGCAAGAGACCCAGTACTTC	TRBJ2-5	medium-sized	TRBV4-1	NA
CASSSGRALKQYF	TGTGCCAGCAGCTCCGGGCGGGCGTTGAAGCAGTACTTC	TRBJ2-7	many	TRBV7-2	NA
CASSQGWVRHEQYF	TGTGCCAGCAGCCAAGGATGGGTACGTCACGAGCAGTACTTC	TRBJ2-7	NA	TRBV3-2	NA
CASSRGYYEQYF	TGTGCCAGCAGTCGGGGATACTACGAGCAGTACTTC	TRBJ2-7	many	TRBV28	NA
CSVASDYEQYF	TGCAGCGTTGCTTCAGATTACGAGCAGTACTTC	TRBJ2-7	few	TRBV29-1	NA
CASTQGQGSYEQYF	TGCGCCAGCACTCAAGGACAGGGGTCCTACGAGCAGTACTTC	TRBJ2-7	few	TRBV10-2	TRBD1
CGTGSNQPQHF	TGTGGGACGGGGAGCAATCAGCCCCAGCATTTT	TRBJ1-5	many	TRBV7-9	NA
CASSTGTTYEQYF	TGCGCCAGCAGTACCGGGACAACTTACGAGCAGTACTTC	TRBJ2-7	many	TRBV10-1	NA
CASSLDWNGRGDTQYF	TGTGCCAGCAGCTTAGATTGGAACGGCCGCGGAGATACGCAGTATTTT	TRBJ2-3	many	TRBV11-2	NA
CASSQLTEIFNQPQHF	TGTGCCAGCAGCCAACTGACCGAGATCTTCAATCAGCCCCAGCATTTT	TRBJ1-5	few	TRBV7-8	NA
CASSLQGWFDTEAFF	TGCGCCAGCAGCTTGCAGGGTTGGTTTGACACTGAAGCTTTCTTT	TRBJ1-1	many	TRBV5-1	NA
CASSLDPEPSSYEQYF	TGTGCCAGCAGCCTGGATCCTGAACCGAGCTCCTACGAACAGTACTTC	TRBJ2-7	NA	TRBV14	NA
CASTEGGTDTQYF	TGTGCCAGCACTGAGGGCGGCACAGATACGCAGTATTTT	TRBJ2-3	few	TRBV14	NA
CASSLTGGLHYGYTF	TGTGCCAGCAGCCTGACAGGAGGCCTTCACTATGGCTACACCTTC	TRBJ1-2	many	TRBV11-2	NA
CASSQLDSANSPLHF	TGTGCCAGCAGCCAGCTAGACAGCGCAAATTCACCCCTCCACTTT	TRBJ1-6	few	TRBV14	NA
CASSQQGNTEAFF	TGTGCCAGCAGTCAACAGGGCAACACTGAAGCTTTCTTT	TRBJ1-1	many	TRBV7-9	NA
CASSHYPRTEEKLFF	TGTGCCAGCAGTCACTACCCCCGGACAGAAGAAAAACTGTTTTTT	TRBJ1-4	many	TRBV7-2	NA
CASSQSVFLDTQYF	TGTGCCAGCAGCCAATCAGTCTTTCTAGATACGCAGTATTTT	TRBJ2-3	few	TRBV3-1	NA
CSVIRGNEKLFF	TGCAGCGTGATCAGGGGTAATGAAAAACTGTTTTTT	TRBJ1-4	many	TRBV29-1	NA
CASSVEEGPYSPLHF	TGTGCCAGCAGCGTAGAGGAGGGTCCGTATTCACCCCTCCACTTT	TRBJ1-6	many	TRBV9	NA
CASSGMARAGEQYF	TGTGCCAGCAGCGGGATGGCGAGGGCGGGGGAGCAGTACTTC	TRBJ2-7	many	TRBV27	NA
CASSTPPNTEAFF	TGTGCCAGCAGTACCCCCCCCAACACTGAAGCTTTCTTT	TRBJ1-1	NA	TRBV27	NA
CASSLITGGYTF	TGTGCCAGCAGTTTAATCACGGGGGGCTACACCTTC	TRBJ1-2	many	TRBV12-3/TRBV12-4	NA
CASTTAGGHTGELFF	TGTGCCAGCACCACCGCAGGAGGGCACACCGGGGAGCTGTTTTTT	TRBJ2-2	many	TRBV7-8	NA
CANTGTKSSYEQYF	TGTGCCAACACCGGGACTAAGAGCTCCTACGAGCAGTACTTC	TRBJ2-7	many	TRBV2	TRBD2
CASSFGGPQPQHF	TGTGCCAGCAGTTTTGGGGGCCCCCAGCCCCAGCATTTT	TRBJ1-5	NA	TRBV12-3/TRBV12-4	NA
CASSPELRNTIYF	TGTGCCAGCTCACCGGAACTGAGGAACACCATATATTTT	TRBJ1-3	many	TRBV18	NA
CASGQAEDYGYTF	TGTGCCAGCGGACAGGCAGAGGACTATGGCTACACCTTC	TRBJ1-2	many	TRBV3-1	TRBD1
CSVSGLAGETQYF	TGCAGCGTTTCGGGCCTAGCGGGAGAGACCCAGTACTTC	TRBJ2-5	many	TRBV29-1	TRBD2
CASSLATGSVAKNIQYF	TGTGCCAGCAGCTTAGCCACTGGTTCTGTCGCCAAAAACATTCAGTACTTC	TRBJ2-4	NA	TRBV7-2	NA
CASSHIPGTGGAKNIQYF	TGCGCCAGCAGCCACATTCCCGGGACAGGGGGCGCCAAAAACATTCAGTACTTC	TRBJ2-4	many	TRBV4-1	TRBD1
CASSHDVGPFTQYF	TGCGCCAGCAGCCACGACGTCGGGCCTTTTACGCAGTATTTT	TRBJ2-3	few	TRBV4-1	NA
CASSQDREGQPQHF	TGCGCCAGCAGCCAAGACAGGGAAGGACAGCCCCAGCATTTT	TRBJ1-5	NA	TRBV4-1	NA
CASSLGRAGANVLTF	TGCGCCAGCAGCTTGGGTCGGGCTGGGGCCAACGTCCTGACTTTC	TRBJ2-6	many	TRBV5-1	NA
CASSLETGDRLRGQYF	TGCGCCAGCAGCCTCGAAACAGGGGATAGGTTAAGGGGGCAGTACTTC	TRBJ2-7	few	TRBV4-1	TRBD1
CASSPDRGTEAFF	TGCGCCAGCAGTCCGGACAGGGGGACTGAAGCTTTCTTT	TRBJ1-1	many	TRBV10-2	TRBD1
CASSQDRGGSPLHF	TGTGCCAGCAGTCAGGACAGGGGTGGTTCACCCCTCCACTTT	TRBJ1-6	many	TRBV12-3/TRBV12-4	TRBD1
CASSSTGDSPLHF	TGTGCCAGCAGCTCAACAGGGGATTCACCCCTCCACTTT	TRBJ1-6	NA	TRBV7-8	TRBD1
CASSLLGEQYF	TGTGCCAGCAGTTTACTCGGTGAGCAGTACTTC	TRBJ2-7	many	TRBV6-1	NA
CSALLLSYQGTNTIYF	TGCAGCGCCCTACTGTTAAGTTATCAGGGCACTAACACCATATATTTT	TRBJ1-3	many	TRBV29-1	NA
CSVRGRNSNQPQHF	TGCAGCGTGCGGGGCAGGAATAGCAATCAGCCCCAGCATTTT	TRBJ1-5	many	TRBV29-1	NA
CASTPGGNTIYF	TGTGCCAGCACTCCCGGGGGAAACACCATATATTTT	TRBJ1-3	NA	TRBV7-2	NA